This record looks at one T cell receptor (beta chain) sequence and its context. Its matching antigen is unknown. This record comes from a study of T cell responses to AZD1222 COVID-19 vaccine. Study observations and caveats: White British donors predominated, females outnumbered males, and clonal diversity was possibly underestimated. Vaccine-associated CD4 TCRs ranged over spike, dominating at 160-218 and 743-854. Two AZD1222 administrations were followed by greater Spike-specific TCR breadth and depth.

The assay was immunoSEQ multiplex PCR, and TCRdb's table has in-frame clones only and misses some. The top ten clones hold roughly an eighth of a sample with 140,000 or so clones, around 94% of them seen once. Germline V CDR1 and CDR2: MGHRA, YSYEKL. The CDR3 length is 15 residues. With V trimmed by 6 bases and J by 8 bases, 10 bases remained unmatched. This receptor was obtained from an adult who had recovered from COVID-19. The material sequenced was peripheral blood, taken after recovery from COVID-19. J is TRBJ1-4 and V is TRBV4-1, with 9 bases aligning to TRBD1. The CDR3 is CASRPWTGDHEKLFF. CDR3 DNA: TGCGCCAGCAGACCATGGACAGGGGACCACGAAAAACTGTTTTTT.